This T cell receptor beta chain stems from a study of OX40 agonist ivuxolimab in advanced cancers. Patients were excluded for autoimmune disease history or systemic immunosuppression. Collection of blood occurred at baseline, at cycle 4 day 1, and at cycle 7 day 1. Details on this clone: Its antigen is not identified.

Clones were sequenced by immunoSEQ multiplex PCR, and TCRdb holds only the in-frame ones, with some missing. The data hold tens of thousands of clones, with roughly 90% observed a single time. Study-level points and caveats: Among the lowest peripheral clonal expansion occurred in 0.1-3.0 mg/kg partial responders. CD8+ T cells were the subset that, on average, had more expanded clones than CD4+.

With 4 bases clipped from V and 5 bases from J, the junction kept 14 bases outside the gene matches. The CDR3 totals 15 residues. Germline V gene lookup returns CDR1 GTSNPN and CDR2 SVGIG (reference sequence). This TCR came from an adult with an advanced solid tumor such as melanoma, head and neck, liver or kidney cancer. The sample consisted of CD4+ or CD8+ T cells sorted from blood, taken in a trial of the OX40 agonist ivuxolimab. The V call is TRBV30, the J call TRBJ2-7, with 7 bases fitting TRBD1. The DNA of the CDR3 is TGTGCCTGGACCCCAGGGGGAAACGTCTACCACGAGCAGTACTTC. Protein: CAWTPGGNVYHEQYF. The variable domain in full, completed from reference TRBV30 and TRBJ2-7, reads SQTIHQWPATLVQPVGSPLSLECTVEGTSNPNLYWYRQAAGRGLQLLFYSVGIGQISSEVPQNLSASRPQDRQFILSSKKLLLSDSGFYLCAWTPGGNVYHEQYFGPGTRLTVT.